These 25 T cell receptor beta chains share one sample of origin, sequenced in a study of CD8 T cells in ankylosing spondylitis. Study-wide points: What appeared characteristic of ankylosing spondylitis blood was a TCR beta motif of eight highly homologous variants.

TCRdb passed the 5' RACE reads through MiXCR, listing each CDR3 protein once. The data show more than 600,000 distinct CDR3 sequences, 15% to 20% seen once. No antigen has been assigned to these receptors. What was sequenced was blood, either unsorted or a sorted T cell fraction (not recorded which). The receptors were gathered from a male donor with ankylosing spondylitis.

The chain has TRBV12-3 or TRBV12-4 and TRBJ1-1; 9 bases match TRBD1. The CDR3 spans 16 residues. The junction had 8 bases not matched to a gene; V was cut back by 5 bases and J by 1 base. CDR3 DNA sequence: TGTGCCAGCAGTCACAGGGGGCTAGAGGGGAACACTGAAGCTTTCTTT. It codes for CASSHRGLEGNTEAFF.

The rearrangement uses TRBV28 and TRBJ2-4; D may be TRBD1 (6 bases). Germline V gives CDR1 MDHEN, CDR2 SYDVKM. Trimming pared 3 bases from V and 0 bases from J, leaving 15 bases between. The CDR3 has 17 amino acids. CDR3 region: CASSFYRKGVAKNIQYF. In DNA form, the CDR3 reads TGTGCCAGCAGTTTTTATCGGAAGGGGGTAGCCAAAAACATTCAGTACTTC.

There are a few counts of this clonotype. The rearrangement uses TRBV7-9 and TRBJ2-2; TRBD1 or TRBD2 may be the D gene (5 bases each). Per germline, CDR1 SEHNR and CDR2 FQNEAQ (reference sequence). The CDR3 spans 14 residues. With 8 bases removed from V and 4 bases from J, the gap between germline ends came to 14 bases. The CDR3 DNA sequence: TGTGCCAGCCCTGGGACCCAGATCACCGGGGAGCTGTTTTTT. Residues: CASPGTQITGELFF.

There are a few counts of this clonotype. This chain connects TRBV14 to TRBJ2-1, with D possibly being TRBD2 (6 bases). The CDR3 contains 16 residues. Trimming shortened V by 1 base and J by 3 bases, and 13 bases separated the two germline ends. The germline V gene has CDR1 SGHDN and CDR2 FVKESK. The CDR3 nucleotides are TGTGCCAGCAGCCAAGTGGGGGGTCTCCACTACAATGAGCAGTTCTTC. This sequence encodes CASSQVGGLHYNEQFF.

The genes are TRBV20-1 and TRBJ2-1; 16 nucleotides agree with TRBD2. CDR3 size: 16 residues. CDR1 and CDR2 from the germline V gene are DFQATT and SNEGSKA (reference sequence). V shed 5 bases, J shed 1 base, and the junction held 2 bases outside the gene matches. The CDR3 is CSAGTSGRGSYNEQFF. The CDR3 DNA sequence: TGCAGTGCTGGGACTAGCGGGAGGGGGTCCTACAATGAGCAGTTCTTC.

This chain joins TRBV7-8 and TRBJ2-5; tentatively, D is TRBD1 (6 bases). This CDR3 spans 16 amino acids. The germline V gene encodes CDR1 SGHVS and CDR2 FQNEAQ. V lost 5 bases and J 3 bases, leaving 19 bases between the germline ends. CDR3 region: CASSRTDSGAEETQYF. DNA of the CDR3: TGTGCCAGCAGCCGAACAGATTCAGGGGCGGAAGAGACCCAGTACTTC.

This CDR3 is CASTPRPGTSYGYTF. Written as DNA, the CDR3 is TGTGCCAGCACCCCACGTCCGGGCACTAGTTATGGCTACACCTTC. The chain recombines TRBV7-2 with TRBJ1-2; no definite D call. Germline CDR1 SGHTA, CDR2 FQGNSA. Between the trimmed V and J ends, which lost 7 bases and 5 bases, there was a span of 20 bases. The CDR3 covers 15 residues.

This chain uses TRBV12-3 or TRBV12-4 with TRBJ1-5; 7 positions agree with TRBD1. V gave up 7 bases and J gave up 4 bases; unmatched junction bases: 4. The CDR3 has 13 residues. The CDR3 here is CASTGGWNQPQHF. The CDR3 DNA reads as TGTGCCAGCACAGGGGGATGGAATCAGCCCCAGCATTTT.

This clonotype occurred a few times. This chain connects TRBV30 to TRBJ1-1; 8 bases are shared with TRBD1. The CDR3 loop spans 14 amino acids. Germline V lookup: CDR1 GTSNPN, CDR2 SVGIG (reference sequence). V was clipped by 1 base and J by 0 bases; unmatched bases: 1. CDR3 region: CAWSGTGMNTEAFF. CDR3 DNA sequence: TGTGCCTGGAGTGGGACAGGGATGAACACTGAAGCTTTCTTT.

The chain employs TRBV4-1 and TRBJ2-2, with 8 positions matching TRBD1. The length of the CDR3 is 17 residues. The germline CDR1 and CDR2 sequences are MGHRA and YSYEKL. With 0 bases clipped from V and 0 bases from J, the junction kept 3 bases outside the gene matches. CDR3 sequence: CASSQERDRTNTGELFF. The CDR3 DNA reads TGCGCCAGCAGCCAAGAACGGGACAGGACGAACACCGGGGAGCTGTTTTTT.

The CDR3 coding sequence is TGTGCCAGCAGTTTAGCCGTGGGAGACACAGATACGCAGTATTTT. It specifies CASSLAVGDTDTQYF. J is TRBJ2-3 and V is TRBV12-3 or TRBV12-4, with D maybe TRBD2 (5 bases). The CDR3 runs to 15 residues. Trimming shortened V by 0 bases and J by 2 bases, and 9 bases separated the two germline ends.

The chain couples TRBV7-9 to TRBJ2-3; 9 bases fit TRBD1. Germline V CDR1 and CDR2: SEHNR, FQNEAQ (reference sequence). After removal of 6 bases from V and 2 bases from J, the junction contained 12 bases not matched to a gene. The CDR3 sequence is 17 residues long. This CDR3 is CASRLTGGSSLTDTQYF. As DNA, the CDR3 is TGTGCCAGCAGGCTTACAGGGGGCTCTAGTCTCACAGATACGCAGTATTTT.

The chain links TRBV13 to TRBJ2-4; perhaps TRBD2 as D (7 bases). CDR3 length: 16 residues. From germline, CDR1 is PRHDT and CDR2 FYEKMQ (reference sequence). The V and J ends lost 2 bases and 0 bases respectively, with 11 bases between them. The CDR3 DNA follows: TGTGCCAGCAGCTTAAGGGGGGGACTAGCCAAAAACATTCAGTACTTC. Its translation is CASSLRGGLAKNIQYF.

V usage is TRBV15 and J usage is TRBJ2-1; D ambiguous. The germline V gene has CDR1 LNHNV and CDR2 YYDKDF (reference sequence). Deletions cut 0 bases from V and 6 bases from J, with 6 bases between. The CDR3 totals 13 residues. This CDR3 is CATSRDQINEQFF. The CDR3, as DNA: TGTGCCACCAGCAGAGATCAAATCAATGAGCAGTTCTTC.

A few counts support this clonotype. The CDR3 sequence: CSVTGEGTEAFF. Here the CDR3 DNA reads TGCAGCGTTACAGGGGAGGGCACTGAAGCTTTCTTT. The rearrangement links TRBV29-1 to TRBJ1-1; 7 nucleotides line up with TRBD1. CDR3 length: 12 residues. The V gene's germline CDR1 is SQVTM and CDR2 ANQGSEA. V was pared by 5 bases and J by 4 bases, with 4 bases of the junction left unmatched.

This clonotype was detected ten times or more. The V call is TRBV20-1, the J call TRBJ1-5; D is possibly TRBD1 (5 bases). Trimming took 0 bases from V and 6 from J, leaving 12 bases between them. Germline V gene data show CDR1 as DFQATT and CDR2 as SNEGSKA (reference sequence). The CDR3 covers 14 residues. The CDR3 reads CSAREGAGGQPQHF. CDR3 nucleotide sequence: TGCAGTGCTAGAGAAGGGGCAGGAGGTCAGCCCCAGCATTTT.

On this clonotype itself: An end of the junction does not agree with germline; a read error may underlie this. The chain combines TRBV11-3 with TRBJ2-1; 11 nucleotides match TRBD2. The germline gives CDR1 SGHNT, CDR2 YENEEA. This CDR3 has 15 amino acids. The CDR3 region has the DNA TGTGCCAGCAGCCCAGGGACTAGCGGCTACGATGAGCAGTTCTTC. Translated: CASSPGTSGYDEQFF. The variable domain in full, with the rest retrieved from reference TRBV11-3 and TRBJ2-1, is EAGVVQSPRYKIIEKKQPVAFWCNPISGHNTLYWYLQNLGQGPELLIRYENEEAVDDSQLPKDRFSAERLKGVDSTLKIQPAELGDSAVYLCASSPGTSGYDEQFFGPGTRLTVL.

V and J are TRBV7-9 and TRBJ2-7; 8 bases align to TRBD1. The CDR3 contains 15 residues. Unmatched junction bases numbered 3, after V lost 1 base and J lost 1 base. CDR1 SEHNR and CDR2 FQNEAQ come from the germline V gene (reference sequence). The CDR3 coding sequence is TGTGCCAGCAGCTTAGGGACAGGGAATTCCTACGAGCAGTACTTC. Protein product: CASSLGTGNSYEQYF. Based on the CDR3 plus reference TRBV7-9 and TRBJ2-7, the full variable domain is DTGVSQNPRHKITKRGQNVTFRCDPISEHNRLYWYRQTLGQGPEFLTYFQNEAQLEKSRLLSDRFSAERPKGSFSTLEIQRTEQGDSAMYLCASSLGTGNSYEQYFGPGTRLTVT.

This clonotype has more than one count but fewer than ten. This chain connects TRBV10-3 to TRBJ2-7, with D perhaps TRBD1 (5 bases). The CDR3 extends over 14 amino acids. Germline lookup yields CDR1 ENHRY and CDR2 SYGVKD. V dropped 0 bases and J dropped 3 bases, with 9 bases sitting between them. The CDR3 DNA reads TGTGCCATCAGTGAGTCCACAGGCTTCTACGAGCAGTACTTC. Protein: CAISESTGFYEQYF.

The rearrangement joins TRBV4-1 to TRBJ2-7, with 8 positions matching TRBD1. Per the germline V gene, CDR1 is MGHRA and CDR2 is YSYEKL. Trimming cost V 1 base and J 3 bases; bases outside gene matches: 5. The CDR3 sequence is 15 residues long. The CDR3 DNA sequence: TGCGCCAGCAGCCAAGCGGGGACAGGACACTACGAGCAGTACTTC. Its protein is CASSQAGTGHYEQYF.

This chain connects TRBV20-1 to TRBJ2-7, with a weak D call TRBD1 (6 bases). The V end lost 6 bases, the J end lost 0 bases, and 9 bases lay between the germline ends. Germline V gives CDR1 DFQATT, CDR2 SNEGSKA (reference sequence). The CDR3 spans 12 residues. CDR3 nucleotides: TGCAGTGCCGAGGGGGACTCCTACGAGCAGTACTTC. The encoded protein is CSAEGDSYEQYF.

This clonotype showed up just a few times. The junction shows a germline mismatch at one end, possibly a read error. This chain connects TRBV7-6 to TRBJ2-3, with 10 bases identical to TRBD2. From germline, CDR1 is SGHVS and CDR2 FNYEAQ. There are 15 residues in the CDR3. The CDR3 sequence: CASSVAGGPTDTQYF. The CDR3 bases are TGTGCCAGCAGCGTAGCGGGGGGCCCCACAGATACGCAGTATTTT.

The chain employs TRBV4-1 and TRBJ2-7; 9 positions match TRBD1. This CDR3 spans 17 amino acids. Germline lookup yields CDR1 MGHRA and CDR2 YSYEKL. V lost 0 bases, J lost 6 bases, and 12 bases stayed unmatched. CDR3: CASSQDIGTGPVGEQYF. The DNA for the CDR3 is TGCGCCAGCAGCCAAGATATAGGGACAGGGCCCGTTGGCGAGCAGTACTTC.

This clonotype was seen a handful of times. This chain uses TRBV11-1 with TRBJ2-1; 7 nucleotides match TRBD2. This CDR3 region has 19 residues. Germline V CDR1 and CDR2: SGHAT, FQDESV (reference sequence). With 2 bases clipped from V and 8 bases from J, the junction kept 21 bases outside the gene matches. CDR3 loop: CASSLPRGGLAPSGYEQFF. In DNA form, the CDR3 reads TGTGCCAGCAGCTTACCCCGTGGAGGTTTGGCCCCTAGCGGCTATGAGCAGTTCTTC.

This clonotype occurred a few times. The chain uses TRBV10-3 and TRBJ2-7; the match to TRBD1 covers 10 bases. Looked up from germline, CDR1 is ENHRY and CDR2 is SYGVKD. The CDR3 spans 14 residues. The V segment lost 6 bases and the J segment 3 bases; nucleotides outside the gene matches: 5. The CDR3 DNA is TGTGCCATCAGCCCCGGACAGGGGGTCTACGAGCAGTACTTC. Translating it yields CAISPGQGVYEQYF.